This T cell receptor beta chain was documented in a study of molecular identifiers for immune sequencing clone quantification. At the level of the study: Five portions were made in replicates from RNA of around 20,000 or 100,000 naive CD8 cells, and four underwent sequencing. Study conclusions and caveats: Clones that exceeded 20 RNA copies held over 98% of effector molecules, yet under 1% in naive cells.

As concerns this clonotype: Its target is not known. Relative to the germline gene, one junction end is altered; a read error may explain this.

Naive CD8 T cells underwent sorting with the CD8+CD4-CCR7+CD45RA+ definition. Germline-derived CDR1 and CDR2 are MNHNY and SVGAGI (reference sequence). This CDR3 spans 15 amino acids. Bulk TCR libraries used previously described methods and listed TCR primers. TCRdb called the PCR reads again in MiXCR, with one record for every CDR3 protein. This sample has a few hundred thousand distinct CDR3 sequences, with under 25% found just once. The sequence derives from a human donor in good health. Some libraries in this study had Jurkat cell RNA spiked in. The rearrangement links TRBV6-6 to TRBJ2-7; D gene unclear. The specimen was naive CD8+ T cells from blood, with Jurkat cell RNA spiked in. The subset was: FACS-sorted CD8+CD4-CCR7+CD45RA+ naive T cells. CDR3 sequence reads: CASSPGRSSSYERYF. CDR3 nucleotide sequence: TGTGCCAGCAGTCCCGGGCGATCGAGCTCCTACGAGCGGTACTTC.